These 31 T cell receptor beta chains were all obtained from the same sample, sequenced in a study of cytomegalovirus exposure and HLA in healthy donors. 60 Vbeta and 13 Jbeta primers were used in PCR. Assay: immunoSEQ multiplex PCR; the TCRdb copy retains only in-frame clones and omits some. The sample shows roughly 150,000 clones, around 10% of them seen only once. The sequencing input was PBMCs. The receptors here all came from a male donor in good health and CMV-seronegative.

The CDR3 spells CASSESSGGSYEQYF. DNA of the CDR3: TGTGCCAGCAGTGAGTCTAGCGGGGGCTCCTACGAGCAGTACTTC. This rearrangement joins TRBV6-6 to TRBJ2-7, with 10 bases identical to TRBD2. CDR3 length: 15 amino acids. In germline, CDR1 is MNHNY, CDR2 SVGAGI (reference sequence). The V gene end was trimmed by 5 bases and the J gene end by 0 bases; junction bases not matched to a gene: 4.

This clone was seen more than once but under ten times. The chain has TRBV28 and TRBJ2-7; a possible D gene is TRBD1 (6 bases). The V end lost 3 bases, the J end lost 4 bases, and 16 bases lay between the germline ends. Germline V gene lookup returns CDR1 MDHEN and CDR2 SYDVKM. CDR3 size: 15 residues. The CDR3 bases are TGTGCCAGCAGTTTCGCGGAGAACAGGGTTTACGAGCAGTACTTC. Translation: CASSFAENRVYEQYF.

This clone has just a few counts. The rearrangement joins TRBV28 to TRBJ2-3, with 9 bases that match TRBD2. The CDR3 runs to 14 residues. CDR1 and CDR2 (germline): MDHEN, SYDVKM. V shed 2 bases and J 4 bases; nucleotides not matched to a gene: 1. The CDR3 protein is CASSLIAGADTQYF. CDR3 coding DNA: TGTGCCAGCAGTTTAATAGCGGGAGCAGATACGCAGTATTTT.

The chain is built from TRBV5-4 and TRBJ2-2, with 11 bases identical to TRBD1. With V trimmed by 5 bases and J by 6 bases, 3 bases remained unmatched. The V gene's germline CDR1 is SGHNT and CDR2 YYREEE (reference sequence). The length of the CDR3 is 14 residues. CDR3: CASRRTGGAGELFF. CDR3 in DNA: TGTGCCAGCAGAAGGACAGGGGGCGCCGGGGAGCTGTTTTTT.

In this sample, this clone turned up a few times. J is TRBJ1-4 and V is TRBV25-1, with 10 positions matching TRBD1. V lost 4 bases and J lost 7; bases outside the gene matches: 6. This CDR3 is 15 amino acids long. Per germline, CDR1 MGHDK and CDR2 SYGVNS. CDR3 sequence (DNA): TGTGCCAGCAGTGCCTCCTGGGACAGGGGTGAAAAACTGTTTTTT. This translates into CASSASWDRGEKLFF.

A few counts support this clone. V usage is TRBV5-1 and J usage is TRBJ1-1, with D possibly being TRBD1 (6 bases). Germline-derived CDR1 and CDR2 are SGHRS and YFSETQ. V shed 4 bases and J shed 0 bases, with 16 bases lying between them. The length of the CDR3 is 16 residues. This CDR3 reads CASSAAVTGMNTEAFF. The DNA of the CDR3 is TGCGCCAGCAGCGCCGCCGTTACAGGGATGAACACTGAAGCTTTCTTT.

This chain links TRBV28 with TRBJ2-1, with D possibly matching TRBD2 (6 bases). This CDR3 region has 15 residues. Trimming stripped 7 bases from V and 7 bases from J, with 20 bases between. CDR1 and CDR2 (germline): MDHEN, SYDVKM. The CDR3 is CASTPGLAPANEQFF. CDR3 DNA: TGTGCCAGCACTCCCGGGCTAGCGCCGGCTAATGAGCAGTTCTTC.

The genes are TRBV28 and TRBJ2-7; TRBD2 aligns across 8 bases. CDR3 length: 15 amino acids. Unmatched junction bases numbered 8, after V lost 5 bases and J lost 2 bases. In germline, CDR1 is MDHEN, CDR2 SYDVKM. In DNA form, the CDR3 reads TGTGCCAGCAGTGGAGGGACTAGAGGAACCTACGAGCAGTACTTC. Residues: CASSGGTRGTYEQYF. Full variable domain (rest looked up from reference TRBV28 and TRBJ2-7): DVKVTQSSRYLVKRTGEKVFLECVQDMDHENMFWYRQDPGLGLRLIYFSYDVKMKEKGDIPEGYSVSREKKERFSLILESASTNQTSMYLCASSGGTRGTYEQYFGPGTRLTVT.

This clone showed up just a few times. The rearrangement joins TRBV30 to TRBJ2-7, with a weak D call TRBD2 (5 bases). In germline, CDR1 is GTSNPN, CDR2 SVGIG (reference sequence). The CDR3 length is 13 residues. Trimming shortened V by 2 bases and J by 2 bases, and 10 bases separated the two germline ends. The CDR3 region has the DNA TGTGCCTGGAGTATCAGCGGTCCCTACGAGCAGTACTTC. Its translation: CAWSISGPYEQYF.

CDR3 sequence (DNA): TGTGCCAGCAGTTTGAAAATGACAGGGAGAGCAGCTTACGCGAACACCGGGGAGCTGTTTTTT. This sequence encodes CASSLKMTGRAAYANTGELFF. The J gene is TRBJ2-2, the V gene TRBV27, with TRBD1 matching 7 bases. Germline assignment: CDR1 MNHEY and CDR2 SMNVEV (reference sequence). With V trimmed by 3 bases and J by 0 bases, 19 bases remained unmatched. The CDR3 consists of 21 residues.

The J gene is TRBJ2-2, the V gene TRBV5-4, with D possibly TRBD2 on 6 matching bases. Trimming took off 0 bases at V and 4 bases at J, with 7 bases between the two ends. This CDR3 comprises 14 residues. Germline CDR1 SGHNT, CDR2 YYREEE (reference sequence). The CDR3 DNA follows: TGTGCCAGCAGCTTGGCCGGGAGCACCGGGGAGCTGTTTTTT. Translated, it gives CASSLAGSTGELFF.

This clone was detected a few times. This sequence joins TRBV4-3 and TRBJ1-3; weak D call: TRBD1 (5 bases). The V and J ends lost 0 bases and 3 bases respectively, with 12 bases between them. The CDR3 is 16 residues long. Per the germline V gene, CDR1 is LGHNA and CDR2 is YSLEER. Here the CDR3 DNA reads TGCGCCAGCAGCCAAGATCGGAGGGGCTATGGAAACACCATATATTTT. The encoded protein is CASSQDRRGYGNTIYF.

The rearrangement joins TRBV7-9 to TRBJ2-7; TRBD1 agrees at 12 bases. The CDR3 length is 14 residues. The junction had 6 bases not matched to a gene; V was cut back by 5 bases and J by 7 bases. Germline CDR1 and CDR2: SEHNR and FQNEAQ (reference sequence). The CDR3 region has the DNA TGTGCCAGCAGCCCGGGACAGGGGGCGGAGGAGCAGTACTTC. As protein: CASSPGQGAEEQYF.

V gene TRBV7-5 combines with J gene TRBJ2-7; TRBD2 was called by the table and not checked on the DNA. TRBV7-5 is flagged as a pseudogene. The CDR3 has 14 amino acids. CDR3 in amino acids: CVRSLPAGADEQYF. The CDR3 bases are TGTGTCAGAAGCTTACCAGCGGGAGCTGACGAGCAGTACTTC.

The J gene is TRBJ1-1, the V gene TRBV4-3; D remains ambiguous. Trimming took off 0 bases at V and 2 bases at J, with 4 bases between the two ends. Per the germline V gene, CDR1 is LGHNA and CDR2 is YSLEER. This CDR3 has 13 residues. CDR3 amino acids: CASSQDVNTEAFF. The CDR3 DNA reads TGCGCCAGCAGCCAAGACGTAAACACTGAAGCTTTCTTT.

In this sample, this clone turned up a few times. The chain combines TRBV28 with TRBJ1-1; D is perhaps TRBD1 (5 bases). CDR3 length: 13 amino acids. Germline V gives CDR1 MDHEN, CDR2 SYDVKM. Trimming pared 5 bases from V and 5 bases from J, leaving 12 bases between. The DNA for the CDR3 is TGTGCCAGCAGTGGAGGGCGGGGGACTGAAGCTTTCTTT. It yields the protein CASSGGRGTEAFF.

This clone was seen a few times. This chain uses TRBV10-1 with TRBJ2-1, with TRBD2 matching 7 bases. The CDR3 sequence is 18 residues long. Germline V gene data show CDR1 as WNHNN and CDR2 as SYGVQD (reference sequence). V was pared by 8 bases and J by 4 bases, with 20 bases of the junction left unmatched. The CDR3 here is CASLNNGLERGSYNEQFF. CDR3 DNA: TGCGCCAGCCTCAACAATGGACTAGAAAGAGGGTCTTACAATGAGCAGTTCTTC.

The chain joins TRBV25-1 to TRBJ1-1; D perhaps matches TRBD1 (6 bases). The CDR3 covers 12 residues. V lost 3 bases to trimming and J lost 6 bases, with 8 bases between them. Germline values: CDR1 MGHDK, CDR2 SYGVNS. CDR3 nucleotide sequence: TGTGCCAGCAGTGAGGGGGGGCCTGAAGCTTTCTTT. Translated, it gives CASSEGGPEAFF.

V usage is TRBV30 and J usage is TRBJ2-2; D possibly corresponds to TRBD2 (6 bases). The germline CDR1 and CDR2 sequences are GTSNPN and SVGIG (reference sequence). V was pared by 4 bases and J by 2 bases, with 11 bases between. The CDR3 runs to 14 residues. The CDR3 protein is CAWKGLINTGELFF. CDR3 DNA sequence: TGTGCCTGGAAGGGACTGATAAACACCGGGGAGCTGTTTTTT.

J is TRBJ2-3 and V is TRBV5-1; TRBD2 is a possible D gene (6 bases). The V and J ends lost 4 bases and 2 bases respectively, with 14 bases between them. CDR3 size: 15 residues. Germline V CDR1 and CDR2: SGHRS, YFSETQ. The CDR3 nucleotides are TGCGCCAGCAGCCACGGGACTGGAAACACAGATACGCAGTATTTT. Translating gives CASSHGTGNTDTQYF.

This clone was counted between two and nine times. The genes are TRBV5-1 and TRBJ2-3; D not resolved. Germline CDR1 and CDR2: SGHRS and YFSETQ. Trimming removed 0 bases at V and 3 bases at J, with 11 bases between. This CDR3 contains 15 residues. CDR3 protein: CASSLGALPTDTQYF. CDR3 DNA: TGCGCCAGCAGCTTGGGCGCTCTGCCGACAGATACGCAGTATTTT.

This clone has a handful of counts. The chain combines TRBV7-6 with TRBJ1-4, with 12 bases identical to TRBD1. After removal of 5 bases from V and 7 bases from J, the junction contained 11 bases not matched to a gene. CDR1 SGHVS and CDR2 FNYEAQ come from the germline V gene. This CDR3 has 17 residues. The CDR3 here is CASSTGQGATGSEKLFF. In nucleotides, the CDR3 is TGTGCCAGCAGCACGGGACAGGGGGCGACGGGAAGTGAAAAACTGTTTTTT.

The sample holds a few counts of this clone. The genes are TRBV29-1 and TRBJ2-5; no definite D call. CDR1 and CDR2 (germline): SQVTM, ANQGSEA. Trimming left V 3 bases short and J 1 base short, with 12 bases between. The CDR3 length is 14 residues. The CDR3 here is CSVEVRVFQETQYF. The CDR3 bases are TGCAGCGTTGAGGTGCGTGTCTTCCAAGAGACCCAGTACTTC.

This clone has just a few counts. This chain links TRBV29-1 with TRBJ2-7; 10 bases map to TRBD2. CDR3 length: 15 amino acids. J gave up 4 bases and V 7 bases, and 13 bases lay outside the gene matches. Germline V lookup: CDR1 SQVTM, CDR2 ANQGSEA. For the CDR3, the DNA is TGCAGCGCCAAAACCCTAGCGGGAGTTAGGTACGAGCAGTACTTC. Translated, it gives CSAKTLAGVRYEQYF.

Only a few counts were recorded for this clone. The rearrangement joins TRBV6-1 to TRBJ1-1; D perhaps matches TRBD1 (6 bases). V lost 6 bases, J lost 6 bases, and 14 bases lay in between. The CDR3 consists of 13 residues. The germline V gene encodes CDR1 MNHNS and CDR2 SASEGT. DNA of the CDR3: TGTGCCAGCAGAATAACAGGGATAGCTGAAGCTTTCTTT. Translating it yields CASRITGIAEAFF.

The table lists this clone with a few counts. V is TRBV5-4 and J is TRBJ1-2, with D perhaps matching TRBD1 (5 bases). Germline V gives CDR1 SGHNT, CDR2 YYREEE (reference sequence). This CDR3 is 14 amino acids long. The V end was cut by 6 bases, the J end by 0 bases, with 12 bases between. The CDR3 protein is CASKVTETNYGYTF. Written as DNA, the CDR3 is TGTGCCAGCAAGGTGACAGAAACTAACTATGGCTACACCTTC.

The rearrangement uses TRBV18 and TRBJ1-1; D is ambiguous. The CDR3 extends over 15 amino acids. CDR1 KGHSH and CDR2 LQKENI come from the germline V gene. Trimming removed 2 bases from V and 1 base from J, with 11 bases in between. The CDR3 sequence is CASSPGLAGNTEAFF. The CDR3 DNA reads as TGTGCCAGCTCACCAGGGCTTGCCGGGAACACTGAAGCTTTCTTT.

The genes are TRBV28 and TRBJ2-7; perhaps TRBD2 as D (5 bases). Germline V gene sequence: CDR1 MDHEN, CDR2 SYDVKM. This CDR3 is built from 15 residues. V gave up 1 base and J gave up 0 bases, with 10 bases separating them. In DNA, the CDR3 is TGTGCCAGCAGTTTATTCCAGCGGAACTCCTACGAGCAGTACTTC. Residues: CASSLFQRNSYEQYF.

This clone came up a few times. The chain recombines TRBV11-2 with TRBJ2-7; 12 bases fit TRBD2. V gave up 0 bases and J gave up 1 base; unmatched junction bases: 1. CDR1 is SGHAT, CDR2 FQNNGV, per germline. CDR3 length: 16 residues. CDR3 bases: TGTGCCAGCAGCTTAGAGACTAGCGGGGGATCCTACGAGCAGTACTTC. Translation gives CASSLETSGGSYEQYF.

The chain uses TRBV28 and TRBJ1-2, with 7 bases that match TRBD1. The CDR3 spans 13 residues. V dropped 8 bases and J dropped 7; count of bases not matched to a gene: 10. Germline V CDR1 and CDR2: MDHEN, SYDVKM. The CDR3 region has the DNA TGTGCCAGCGCCCTCAGGCAGGGGGGTGGCTACACCTTC. The encoded protein is CASALRQGGGYTF.

This clone was seen a handful of times. The chain couples TRBV4-3 to TRBJ1-2; D is undetermined. This CDR3 contains 14 residues. CDR1 is LGHNA, CDR2 YSLEER, per germline. The V gene lost 0 bases and the J gene lost 8 bases, with 13 bases spanning the gap. Here the CDR3 DNA reads TGCGCCAGCAGCCAAGACACCACTTCGTGGGGCTACACCTTC. Protein sequence: CASSQDTTSWGYTF.